This T cell receptor beta chain comes out of a study of shared T cell receptors in the human thymus. The method was immunoSEQ multiplex PCR; TCRdb's version includes in-frame clones alone and lacks a portion of them. The table has roughly 560,000 clones, about 84% seen once. Trimming left V 0 bases short and J 8 bases short, with 8 bases between. Germline CDR1 and CDR2: MNHEY and SMNVEV (reference sequence). The CDR3 length is 13 residues. In addition, the sample was reused for a study of human thymus T cells. From that report: Healthy Finnish infants undergoing corrective surgery for congenital heart defects were used as donors. Resections were taken during corrective heart surgery, and the thymus tissue came from these. An apparent bias in V and J gene usage was seen in thymic and blood repertoires. Highly overlapping thymic repertoires in unrelated individuals were reported by related research.

The sequence was obtained from a boy under three years old with a congenital heart defect. The sample was thymocytes. J is TRBJ2-1 and V is TRBV27; D is undetermined. CDR3 nucleotide sequence: TGTGCCAGCAGTTTATCGTCCGTCCATGAGCAGTTCTTC. Encoded protein: CASSLSSVHEQFF.